This is a list of T cell receptor beta chains from one sample in a study of shared clonotypes between healthy human individuals. The table came from immunoSEQ multiplex PCR; TCRdb's copy has only in-frame clones and leaves some out. The sample has over a million clones, 96% seen once; the top ten hold about 1%. Material: naive CD4+ T cells sorted from blood. The origin of the receptors is a man aged 25-45 years in good health. Both conserved end residues are part of each CDR3. D genes are given only for firm matches. Some rows mark clone size as missing; the rest say once, few, many or name a class of expanded clone.

clone size: .; V gene: TRBV11-2; J gene: TRBJ2-3; D gene: TRBD2; CDR3 protein: CASTAVRGSATQYF; CDR3 DNA: TGTGCCAGCACCGCCGTGCGGGGGTCAGCGACGCAGTATTTT
clone size: .; V gene: TRBV9; J gene: TRBJ1-2; D gene: .; CDR3 protein: CASSVYGQTSYGYTF; CDR3 DNA: TGTGCCAGCAGCGTATATGGACAGACAAGCTATGGCTACACCTTC
clone size: .; V gene: TRBV5-1; J gene: TRBJ2-2; D gene: TRBD1; CDR3 protein: CASSRGQGNTGELFF; CDR3 DNA: TGCGCCAGCAGCCGTGGACAGGGGAACACCGGGGAGCTGTTTTTT
clone size: .; V gene: TRBV2; J gene: TRBJ2-3; D gene: TRBD1; CDR3 protein: CASDRERRTDTQYF; CDR3 DNA: TGTGCCAGCGACAGGGAACGACGCACAGATACGCAGTATTTT
clone size: .; V gene: TRBV5-4; J gene: TRBJ2-3; D gene: TRBD2; CDR3 protein: CASSLKRESITDTQYF; CDR3 DNA: TGTGCCAGCAGCCTAAAGCGGGAGTCGATCACAGATACGCAGTATTTT
clone size: .; V gene: TRBV5-1; J gene: TRBJ2-3; D gene: TRBD2; CDR3 protein: CASSPLAGSTDTQYF; CDR3 DNA: TGCGCCAGCAGCCCTTTAGCGGGATCCACAGATACGCAGTATTTT
clone size: .; V gene: TRBV7-9; J gene: TRBJ2-1; D gene: .; CDR3 protein: CASSRVVSYNEQFF; CDR3 DNA: TGTGCCAGTTCCAGGGTAGTCTCCTACAATGAGCAGTTCTTC
clone size: .; V gene: TRBV11-2; J gene: TRBJ2-1; D gene: .; CDR3 protein: CASGMHRGKRYNEQFF; CDR3 DNA: TGTGCCAGCGGCATGCATCGGGGCAAGCGTTACAATGAGCAGTTCTTC
clone size: once; V gene: TRBV19; J gene: TRBJ1-5; D gene: .; CDR3 protein: CASSIDNGGNQPQHF; CDR3 DNA: TGTGCCAGTAGTATAGATAACGGGGGGAATCAGCCCCAGCATTTT
clone size: .; V gene: TRBV11-1; J gene: TRBJ2-7; D gene: .; CDR3 protein: CASSLELATEQYF; CDR3 DNA: TGTGCCAGCAGCCTTGAACTAGCTACCGAGCAGTACTTC
clone size: .; V gene: TRBV30; J gene: TRBJ2-7; D gene: TRBD2; CDR3 protein: CAWDRDYLENEQYF; CDR3 DNA: TGTGCCTGGGATAGGGACTACCTAGAGAACGAGCAGTACTTC
clone size: .; V gene: TRBV14; J gene: TRBJ1-2; D gene: .; CDR3 protein: CASSQGFWEYGYTF; CDR3 DNA: TGTGCCAGCAGCCAAGGCTTTTGGGAGTATGGCTACACCTTC
clone size: .; V gene: TRBV6-5; J gene: TRBJ2-7; D gene: .; CDR3 protein: CASSYGQASYEQYF; CDR3 DNA: TGTGCCAGCAGTTACGGGCAGGCCTCCTACGAGCAGTACTTC
clone size: .; V gene: TRBV4-1; J gene: TRBJ2-3; D gene: .; CDR3 protein: CASSQQVFPTDTQYF; CDR3 DNA: TGCGCCAGCAGCCAACAAGTTTTCCCCACAGATACGCAGTATTTT
clone size: once; V gene: TRBV11-2; J gene: TRBJ1-4; D gene: .; CDR3 protein: CASSLVSEKLFF; CDR3 DNA: TGTGCCAGCAGCTTAGTGAGTGAAAAACTGTTTTTT
clone size: .; V gene: TRBV2; J gene: TRBJ2-1; D gene: .; CDR3 protein: CASSPRRSSYNEQFF; CDR3 DNA: TGTGCCAGCAGCCCTCGTCGTAGCTCCTACAATGAGCAGTTCTTC
clone size: .; V gene: TRBV5-4; J gene: TRBJ2-4; D gene: TRBD2; CDR3 protein: CASSTGLANIQYF; CDR3 DNA: TGTGCCAGCAGCACCGGACTAGCGAACATTCAGTACTTC
clone size: .; V gene: TRBV2; J gene: TRBJ2-7; D gene: .; CDR3 protein: CASRETRASGTPNSYEQYF; CDR3 DNA: TGTGCCAGCAGGGAGACCAGGGCCAGTGGGACTCCGAACTCCTACGAGCAGTACTTC
clone size: .; V gene: TRBV11-3; J gene: TRBJ2-5; D gene: TRBD1; CDR3 protein: CASSQGTGRETQYF; CDR3 DNA: TGTGCCAGCAGTCAAGGGACAGGGCGAGAGACCCAGTACTTC
clone size: .; V gene: TRBV7-9; J gene: TRBJ2-4; D gene: .; CDR3 protein: CASSFQSIQYF; CDR3 DNA: TGTGCCAGCAGCTTCCAGAGCATTCAGTACTTC
clone size: .; V gene: TRBV27; J gene: TRBJ2-5; D gene: .; CDR3 protein: CASSLSWAGTQYF; CDR3 DNA: TGTGCCAGCAGTTTATCTTGGGCGGGGACCCAGTACTTC
clone size: .; V gene: TRBV10-1; J gene: TRBJ2-7; D gene: .; CDR3 protein: CATQRGPSSYEQYF; CDR3 DNA: TGCGCCACCCAACGAGGGCCCAGCTCCTACGAGCAGTACTTC
clone size: .; V gene: TRBV6-6; J gene: TRBJ2-7; D gene: .; CDR3 protein: CASSTPGHRRSYEQYF; CDR3 DNA: TGTGCCAGCAGTACCCCGGGACATCGGAGGTCCTACGAGCAGTACTTC
clone size: .; V gene: TRBV7-2; J gene: TRBJ2-7; D gene: TRBD2; CDR3 protein: CASSLPGTSGRNEQYF; CDR3 DNA: TGTGCCAGCAGTCTCCCCGGAACTAGCGGGCGGAACGAGCAGTACTTC
clone size: .; V gene: TRBV30; J gene: TRBJ2-1; D gene: TRBD2; CDR3 protein: CAWSGQPVSGTSGRLNEQFF; CDR3 DNA: TGTGCCTGGAGTGGTCAACCCGTGTCCGGGACTAGCGGGAGACTCAATGAGCAGTTCTTC
clone size: .; V gene: TRBV2; J gene: TRBJ2-2; D gene: TRBD2; CDR3 protein: CASSERGSGDYVANTGELFF; CDR3 DNA: TGTGCCAGCAGTGAAAGAGGTAGCGGGGATTACGTCGCGAACACCGGGGAGCTGTTTTTT
clone size: .; V gene: TRBV18; J gene: TRBJ2-4; D gene: .; CDR3 protein: CASSPPRMGNTLLAKNIQYF; CDR3 DNA: TGTGCCAGCTCACCCCCACGGATGGGGAATACTCTACTAGCCAAAAACATTCAGTACTTC
clone size: .; V gene: TRBV2; J gene: TRBJ2-5; D gene: .; CDR3 protein: CASSRRGVQETQYF; CDR3 DNA: TGTGCCAGCAGTCGAAGGGGGGTCCAAGAGACCCAGTACTTC
clone size: .; V gene: TRBV11-2; J gene: TRBJ1-3; D gene: .; CDR3 protein: CASSLDQSGNTIYF; CDR3 DNA: TGTGCCAGCAGCTTAGATCAGTCTGGAAACACCATATATTTT
clone size: .; V gene: TRBV18; J gene: TRBJ2-7; D gene: TRBD1; CDR3 protein: CASSPGTGLSYEQYF; CDR3 DNA: TGTGCCAGCTCACCCGGGACAGGGCTTTCCTACGAGCAGTACTTC
clone size: .; V gene: TRBV5-4; J gene: TRBJ2-7; D gene: .; CDR3 protein: CASSLEVASYEQYF; CDR3 DNA: TGTGCCAGCAGCTTGGAGGTAGCTTCCTACGAGCAGTACTTC
clone size: .; V gene: TRBV19; J gene: TRBJ1-2; D gene: TRBD1; CDR3 protein: CASSIGQGSYGYTF; CDR3 DNA: TGTGCCAGTAGTATTGGACAGGGAAGCTATGGCTACACCTTC
clone size: .; V gene: TRBV18; J gene: TRBJ2-5; D gene: .; CDR3 protein: CASSQSGETQYF; CDR3 DNA: TGTGCCAGCTCACAGAGCGGGGAGACCCAGTACTTC
clone size: .; V gene: TRBV6-4; J gene: TRBJ2-1; D gene: .; CDR3 protein: CASSDSSGSGWYNEQFF; CDR3 DNA: TGTGCCAGCAGTGACTCCTCTGGGAGTGGTTGGTACAATGAGCAGTTCTTC
clone size: .; V gene: TRBV28; J gene: TRBJ2-7; D gene: .; CDR3 protein: CASSLLGVSLTSSYEQYF; CDR3 DNA: TGTGCCAGCAGTTTACTAGGCGTTTCCCTCACGAGCTCCTACGAGCAGTACTTC
clone size: .; V gene: TRBV6-5; J gene: TRBJ1-1; D gene: .; CDR3 protein: CASSYSQGAGLTEAFF; CDR3 DNA: TGTGCCAGCAGTTACTCCCAGGGAGCGGGTCTCACTGAAGCTTTCTTT
clone size: .; V gene: TRBV28; J gene: TRBJ1-2; D gene: .; CDR3 protein: CASSPRLLFKESYGYTF; CDR3 DNA: TGTGCCAGCAGTCCGAGACTTCTTTTTAAAGAGTCATATGGCTACACCTTC
clone size: .; V gene: TRBV19; J gene: TRBJ1-2; D gene: TRBD1; CDR3 protein: CASSDRVGYGYTF; CDR3 DNA: TGTGCCAGTTCCGACAGGGTGGGCTATGGCTACACCTTC
clone size: .; V gene: TRBV10-3; J gene: TRBJ2-5; D gene: .; CDR3 protein: CASRLEPYQETQYF; CDR3 DNA: TGTGCCAGCCGCTTAGAGCCGTACCAAGAGACCCAGTACTTC
clone size: few; V gene: TRBV28; J gene: TRBJ1-4; D gene: .; CDR3 protein: CASSLGQNEKLFF; CDR3 DNA: TGTGCCAGCAGTTTAGGACAGAATGAAAAACTGTTTTTT
clone size: .; V gene: TRBV10-3; J gene: TRBJ2-7; D gene: TRBD2; CDR3 protein: CAIGEGTQYEQYF; CDR3 DNA: TGTGCCATCGGGGAGGGGACCCAATACGAGCAGTACTTC
clone size: .; V gene: TRBV18; J gene: TRBJ2-3; D gene: TRBD2; CDR3 protein: CASSPGGSYTDTQYF; CDR3 DNA: TGTGCCAGCTCACCGGGCGGGAGCTACACAGATACGCAGTATTTT
clone size: .; V gene: TRBV5-4; J gene: TRBJ2-1; D gene: TRBD2; CDR3 protein: CASSSVLAGTNEQFF; CDR3 DNA: TGTGCCAGCAGCTCAGTGCTAGCGGGAACCAATGAGCAGTTCTTC
clone size: .; V gene: TRBV27; J gene: TRBJ2-7; D gene: .; CDR3 protein: CASCHPGASYEQYF; CDR3 DNA: TGTGCCAGCTGTCATCCGGGAGCCTCCTACGAGCAGTACTTC
clone size: .; V gene: TRBV7-9; J gene: TRBJ1-1; D gene: .; CDR3 protein: CASSLSRPFF; CDR3 DNA: TGTGCCAGCAGCTTATCTCGGCCTTTCTTT
clone size: .; V gene: TRBV5-4; J gene: TRBJ2-3; D gene: .; CDR3 protein: CASSWIAGLTDTQYF; CDR3 DNA: TGTGCCAGCAGCTGGATCGCAGGACTCACAGATACGCAGTATTTT
clone size: .; V gene: TRBV11-2; J gene: TRBJ2-7; D gene: .; CDR3 protein: CASSRYTVGYEQYF; CDR3 DNA: TGTGCCAGCAGCCGCTATACTGTGGGTTACGAGCAGTACTTC
clone size: once; V gene: TRBV12-5; J gene: TRBJ2-4; D gene: .; CDR3 protein: CASGLVGERGLAKNIQYF; CDR3 DNA: TGTGCTAGTGGTTTGGTAGGAGAGCGTGGGCTAGCCAAAAACATTCAGTACTTC
clone size: .; V gene: TRBV5-4; J gene: TRBJ2-1; D gene: .; CDR3 protein: CASSANTAFYNEQFF; CDR3 DNA: TGTGCCAGCAGCGCCAATACCGCCTTTTACAATGAGCAGTTCTTC
clone size: .; V gene: TRBV10-2; J gene: TRBJ2-5; D gene: TRBD2; CDR3 protein: CASSESSSGRKTQYF; CDR3 DNA: TGCGCCAGCAGTGAGTCATCTAGCGGGAGGAAGACCCAGTACTTC
clone size: .; V gene: TRBV6-1; J gene: TRBJ2-5; D gene: TRBD1; CDR3 protein: CASVRDRYQETQYF; CDR3 DNA: TGTGCCAGCGTCCGGGACAGATACCAAGAGACCCAGTACTTC
clone size: .; V gene: TRBV4-3; J gene: TRBJ1-1; D gene: .; CDR3 protein: CASSQNSRWNTEAFF; CDR3 DNA: TGCGCCAGCAGCCAAAATTCAAGGTGGAACACTGAAGCTTTCTTT
clone size: .; V gene: TRBV7-2; J gene: TRBJ2-5; D gene: .; CDR3 protein: CASSFGPGETQYF; CDR3 DNA: TGTGCCAGCAGCTTTGGGCCGGGGGAGACCCAGTACTTC
clone size: .; V gene: TRBV7-9; J gene: TRBJ2-2; D gene: .; CDR3 protein: CASSLGVRSTGELFF; CDR3 DNA: TGTGCCAGCAGCTTAGGGGTCCGATCCACCGGGGAGCTGTTTTTT
clone size: .; V gene: TRBV4-1; J gene: TRBJ2-2; D gene: .; CDR3 protein: CASTYFLGLGTGELFF; CDR3 DNA: TGCGCCAGCACCTATTTTCTCGGTTTGGGCACCGGGGAGCTGTTTTTT
clone size: .; V gene: TRBV6-5; J gene: TRBJ2-2; D gene: .; CDR3 protein: CASSYVTGEGGELFF; CDR3 DNA: TGTGCCAGCAGTTACGTGACAGGGGAGGGCGGGGAGCTGTTTTTT
clone size: .; V gene: TRBV5-4; J gene: TRBJ2-3; D gene: .; CDR3 protein: CASREAGGIGTDTQYF; CDR3 DNA: TGTGCCAGCAGGGAAGCCGGGGGAATTGGCACAGATACGCAGTATTTT
clone size: .; V gene: TRBV6-5; J gene: TRBJ2-7; D gene: .; CDR3 protein: CASCRAVSYEQYF; CDR3 DNA: TGTGCCAGCTGTCGTGCAGTCTCCTACGAGCAGTACTTC
clone size: .; V gene: TRBV14; J gene: TRBJ1-1; D gene: TRBD1; CDR3 protein: CASSRRTGASTEAFF; CDR3 DNA: TGTGCCAGCAGCCGCCGGACAGGCGCTTCCACTGAAGCTTTCTTT